This TCR beta chain stems from a study of shared clonotypes between healthy human individuals. Study as a whole: Those who served as donors were two women and a few men between the ages of 18 and 49. CD4 naive and CD4 memory each took three plates per donor, while CD8 naive took two and CD8 memory one.

Points from the study as a whole: Generally, naive subsets (rather than memory subsets) showed larger estimated richness.

Concerning this clone: The antigen is undetermined.

Clones were sequenced by immunoSEQ multiplex PCR, and TCRdb holds only the in-frame ones, with some missing. The sample includes 2 million to 2.5 million clones, 90% to 95% of them seen just once. V lost 6 bases and J 8 bases, leaving 11 bases between the germline ends. Germline CDR1 reads SNHLY; CDR2 reads FYNNEI. There are 12 residues in the CDR3. The sequence was obtained from a man between 18 and 35 years old in good health. Some clones in this sample may be carry-over from other donors' samples. The V gene is TRBV2, the J gene TRBJ2-1, with D possibly being TRBD1 (5 bases). Sample: naive CD4+ T cells from PBMCs. As for subset: CD45RA+ positively selected. The CDR3 nucleotides are TGTGCCAGCAGCAGCGCAGGGTATGAGCAGTTCTTC. Residues: CASSSAGYEQFF.